This TCR beta chain was retrieved from a study of PD-1 blockade in classical Hodgkin lymphoma. Study results and caveats: The study found that TCR diversity rose significantly by C4D1 in CD4+ but not CD8+ cells.

All trial patients relapsed after autologous stem cell transplantation. By magnetic negative selection, CD8+ T cells were isolated from the thawed PBMCs. The CDR3 loop spans 16 amino acids. V was clipped by 5 bases and J by 1 base; unmatched bases: 10. Germline CDR1 and CDR2: SGHVS and FNYEAQ. Points on this clone: The antigen remains unidentified.

The repertoire was sequenced with immunoSEQ multiplex PCR; TCRdb's copy has only in-frame clones and lacks some. The sample shows roughly 28,000 clones, just over 85% of them seen only once. V and J are TRBV7-6 and TRBJ2-7; 8 bases map to TRBD1. Material: CD8+ T cells from blood, obtained at baseline. This TCR was sampled from a human donor with classical Hodgkin lymphoma. For the CDR3, the DNA is TGTGCCAGCAGCCCTAGAGGCCAGGGGGCATCCTACGAGCAGTACTTC. As protein: CASSPRGQGASYEQYF.